The 22 T cell receptor beta chains below all came from one sample that was sequenced in a study of blood T cell repertoires in COVID-19. Libraries were prepared by immunoSEQ multiplex PCR; TCRdb keeps only in-frame clonotypes and omits some of them. Of nearly 250,000 clones in the sample, more than 75% were seen once. Sequenced input: PBMCs or T cells enriched from blood (not recorded which). These receptors were taken from a woman aged 50 to 60 who had recovered from COVID-19.

This chain links TRBV28 with TRBJ2-7, with TRBD2 matching 14 bases. Per the germline V gene, CDR1 is MDHEN and CDR2 is SYDVKM. Trimming removed 7 bases from V and 2 bases from J; junction bases left unmatched: 4. CDR3 length equals 15 residues. The CDR3 DNA reads TGTGCCAGCACCCCGGGACTAGCGGGAGCCTACGAGCAGTACTTC. Translated: CASTPGLAGAYEQYF.

This rearrangement joins TRBV11-1 to TRBJ2-7; the D is unclear. Germline CDR1 is SGHAT and CDR2 is FQDESV (reference sequence). The CDR3 loop spans 13 amino acids. V was cut by 1 base and J by 2 bases, with 6 bases left in between. CDR3 loop: CASSLVGTYEQYF. The CDR3 DNA is TGTGCCAGCAGCTTAGTCGGTACCTACGAGCAGTACTTC.

DNA for the CDR3: TGTGCCAGCACGGGGTTTTCGGAGGGTCAGCCCCAGCATTTT. Its translation is CASTGFSEGQPQHF. This chain uses TRBV2 with TRBJ1-5; D ambiguous. V was shortened by 7 bases and J by 6 bases, with 16 bases between the two germline ends. This CDR3 has 14 amino acids. Germline V gives CDR1 SNHLY, CDR2 FYNNEI.

This clone was detected only a few times. The chain employs TRBV18 and TRBJ1-5; 10 bases are shared with TRBD1. Germline V gene lookup returns CDR1 KGHSH and CDR2 LQKENI. This CDR3 is built from 17 residues. V shed 4 bases, J shed 6 bases, and the junction held 12 bases outside the gene matches. The CDR3 sequence is CASSRDSPGQGSQPQHF. DNA of the CDR3: TGTGCCAGCTCACGAGACTCGCCGGGACAGGGGTCTCAGCCCCAGCATTTT.

The rearrangement joins TRBV4-2 to TRBJ2-7; 8 bases fit TRBD1. The junction had 3 bases not matched to a gene; V was cut back by 6 bases and J by 5 bases. Germline CDR1 and CDR2: LGHNA and YNFKEQ. The CDR3 is 12 residues long. This CDR3 reads CASRSGGNEQYF. The DNA of the CDR3 is TGTGCCAGCAGATCAGGGGGCAACGAGCAGTACTTC.

The V call is TRBV10-3, the J call TRBJ1-1; 7 bases are shared with TRBD1. In germline, CDR1 is ENHRY, CDR2 SYGVKD. After removal of 2 bases from V and 11 bases from J, the junction contained 2 bases not matched to a gene. This CDR3 region has 11 residues. The CDR3 coding sequence is TGTGCCATCAGTGAGACAGGGGTGGCTTTCTTT. It translates to CAISETGVAFF.

CDR3 protein: CASSQDRSGGGEKLFF. CDR3 in DNA: TGCGCCAGCAGCCAAGATCGATCGGGGGGCGGTGAAAAACTGTTTTTT. The chain is built from TRBV4-3 and TRBJ1-4; D perhaps matches TRBD1 (6 bases). Germline CDR1 is LGHNA and CDR2 is YSLEER. The CDR3 loop spans 16 amino acids. The V end lost 0 bases, the J end lost 7 bases, and 15 bases lay between the germline ends.

The rearrangement uses TRBV7-9 and TRBJ2-7; a weak D match, TRBD2 (6 bases). This CDR3 spans 14 amino acids. V lost 5 bases and J lost 3, with 14 bases in between. CDR1 is SEHNR, CDR2 FQNEAQ, per germline (reference sequence). The CDR3 region is CASSDGGLGYEQYF. The CDR3 DNA sequence: TGTGCCAGCAGCGACGGGGGTCTTGGCTACGAGCAGTACTTC. Based on the CDR3 plus reference TRBV7-9 and TRBJ2-7, the full variable domain is DTGVSQNPRHKITKRGQNVTFRCDPISEHNRLYWYRQTLGQGPEFLTYFQNEAQLEKSRLLSDRFSAERPKGSFSTLEIQRTEQGDSAMYLCASSDGGLGYEQYFGPGTRLTVT.

This clone was counted a few times. The gene calls are TRBV7-9 and TRBJ1-6; TRBD1 might be the D (5 bases). Germline CDR1 is SEHNR and CDR2 is FQNEAQ (reference sequence). Trimming removed 3 bases from V and 8 bases from J, with 11 bases in between. This CDR3 contains 14 residues. For the CDR3, the DNA is TGTGCCAGCAGCTTGGGGAGGGGACATTCACCCCTCCACTTT. As protein: CASSLGRGHSPLHF.

The CDR3 region has the DNA TGTGCCTGGACTCGCCGGACTAATGAAAAACTGTTTTTT. This sequence encodes CAWTRRTNEKLFF. The genes are TRBV30 and TRBJ1-4; D gene uncertain. The CDR3 is 13 amino acids. CDR1 and CDR2 from the germline V gene are GTSNPN and SVGIG (reference sequence). V lost 4 bases to trimming and J lost 2 bases, with 8 bases between them. The variable domain in full, completed from reference TRBV30 and TRBJ1-4, reads SQTIHQWPATLVQPVGSPLSLECTVEGTSNPNLYWYRQAAGRGLQLLFYSVGIGQISSEVPQNLSASRPQDRQFILSSKKLLLSDSGFYLCAWTRRTNEKLFFGSGTQLSVL.

V is TRBV19 and J is TRBJ1-5; no reliable D call. This CDR3 spans 14 amino acids. The V and J ends lost 3 bases and 0 bases respectively, with 6 bases between them. Germline values: CDR1 LNHDA, CDR2 SQIVND (reference sequence). CDR3 residues: CASSITGSNQPQHF. The CDR3 region has the DNA TGTGCCAGTAGTATTACGGGTAGCAATCAGCCCCAGCATTTT.

This clone has just a few counts. V gene TRBV3-1 (or the pseudogene TRBV3-2) combines with J gene TRBJ2-7; 7 bases fit TRBD1. Germline lookup yields CDR1 LGHDT and CDR2 YNNKEL (reference sequence). The trim removed 1 base at V and 6 bases at J, leaving 6 bases unmatched. The CDR3 runs to 14 residues. The CDR3 DNA reads TGTGCCAGCAGCCAAGGGGGCAGGGGGTCCGAGCAGTACTTC. It translates to CASSQGGRGSEQYF.

The chain has TRBV7-2 and TRBJ2-7, with D possibly matching TRBD2 (6 bases). CDR1 and CDR2 from the germline V gene are SGHTA and FQGNSA. V lost 5 bases and J 7 bases, leaving 12 bases between the germline ends. The length of the CDR3 is 12 residues. The CDR3 bases are TGTGCCAGCAGCCATGGGACTTTTGAGCAGTACTTC. It specifies CASSHGTFEQYF.

This chain uses TRBV19 with TRBJ2-7; TRBD1 might be the D (5 bases). The CDR3 is 14 residues long. The V end was cut by 5 bases, the J end by 2 bases, with 13 bases between. Germline-derived CDR1 and CDR2 are LNHDA and SQIVND (reference sequence). For the CDR3, the DNA is TGTGCCAGTAGTCCAAGGACATTCGCCTACGAGCAGTACTTC. Residues: CASSPRTFAYEQYF.

This clone was seen only a few times. The chain recombines TRBV19 with TRBJ2-3, with 7 positions matching TRBD2. V lost 10 bases to trimming and J lost 2 bases; unmatched junction nucleotides: 6. Germline V lookup: CDR1 LNHDA, CDR2 SQIVND (reference sequence). The length of the CDR3 is 13 residues. The CDR3 loop reads CAIRDYDTDTQYF. In DNA, the CDR3 is TGTGCCATCCGGGACTACGACACAGATACGCAGTATTTT.

J is TRBJ2-1 and V is TRBV11-3; D perhaps matches TRBD1 (5 bases). This CDR3 has 15 residues. Per germline, CDR1 SGHNT and CDR2 YENEEA. V was trimmed by 0 bases and J by 7 bases, leaving 13 bases between them. In DNA, the CDR3 is TGTGCCAGCAGCTTAGATGTGCAGGGTTGGAATGAGCAGTTCTTC. Translated: CASSLDVQGWNEQFF. The whole variable domain, remainder taken from reference TRBV11-3 and TRBJ2-1, is EAGVVQSPRYKIIEKKQPVAFWCNPISGHNTLYWYLQNLGQGPELLIRYENEEAVDDSQLPKDRFSAERLKGVDSTLKIQPAELGDSAVYLCASSLDVQGWNEQFFGPGTRLTVL.

This clone was picked up one time. The V and J genes are TRBV5-1 and TRBJ2-5; D might be TRBD2 (5 bases). V gave up 4 bases and J gave up 1 base, with 8 bases separating them. The germline gives CDR1 SGHRS, CDR2 YFSETQ. CDR3 length: 13 residues. The DNA for the CDR3 is TGCGCCAGCAGCATGGACTTCCAAGAGACCCAGTACTTC. Translated, it gives CASSMDFQETQYF.

DNA for the CDR3: TGTGCCAGCAGCCCCCATGGGGGGGGCCTGAACACTGAAGCTTTCTTT. This sequence encodes CASSPHGGGLNTEAFF. The chain joins TRBV9 to TRBJ1-1, with D possibly matching TRBD1 (6 bases). The CDR3 totals 16 residues. Germline V CDR1 and CDR2: SGDLS, YYNGEE. The V and J ends lost 4 bases and 0 bases respectively, with 16 bases between them.

The chain couples TRBV19 to TRBJ1-6, with 8 bases aligning to TRBD1. The CDR3 contains 15 residues. J was trimmed by 0 bases and V by 7 bases; bases with no gene match: 2. Germline CDR1 and CDR2: LNHDA and SQIVND (reference sequence). DNA of the CDR3: TGTGCCAGTAAACAGGGGGTCTCCTATAATTCACCCCTCCACTTT. This sequence encodes CASKQGVSYNSPLHF. The full variable domain, its missing parts supplied by reference TRBV19 and TRBJ1-6, is DGGITQSPKYLFRKEGQNVTLSCEQNLNHDAMYWYRQDPGQGLRLIYYSQIVNDFQKGDIAEGYSVSREKKESFPLTVTSAQKNPTAFYLCASKQGVSYNSPLHFGNGTRLTVT.

The V call is TRBV4-1, the J call TRBJ1-1; D not certain. The CDR3 contains 13 residues. The germline CDR1 and CDR2 sequences are MGHRA and YSYEKL. V was clipped by 2 bases and J by 1 base, with 5 bases between them. Here the CDR3 reads CASSQHQNTEAFF. The CDR3 coding sequence is TGCGCCAGCAGCCAACATCAGAACACTGAAGCTTTCTTT.

This chain links TRBV27 with TRBJ2-2, with unresolved D. The CDR3 has 13 amino acids. The ends were cut back, 3 bases at V and 0 bases at J, with 2 bases in the middle. In germline, CDR1 is MNHEY, CDR2 SMNVEV (reference sequence). CDR3 loop: CASSFANTGELFF. The CDR3 coding sequence is TGTGCCAGCAGTTTCGCGAACACCGGGGAGCTGTTTTTT.

Here the CDR3 DNA reads TGCGCCAGCAGCCGAGGACAGAACACTGAAGCTTTCTTT. It yields the protein CASSRGQNTEAFF. The chain joins TRBV10-1 to TRBJ1-1; the D gene is possibly TRBD1 (5 bases). The CDR3 spans 13 residues. V gave up 6 bases and J gave up 1 base, with 9 bases separating them. Germline V gives CDR1 WNHNN, CDR2 SYGVQD (reference sequence).